This T cell receptor beta chain appears in the sequencing data of a study of Graves' ophthalmopathy and Graves' hyperthyroidism. CDR3 regions of TCR beta were amplified from RNA transcripts. Scientists carried out first-round RT-PCR using HTBI primers and then a second-round multiplex PCR. TCRdb used MiXCR to reprocess the multiplex PCR reads, holding one entry per CDR3 protein. The sample includes 600,000 to 950,000 distinct CDR3 sequences, 40% of them seen just once. Study observations and caveats: The authors also found most expanded thyroid clonotypes above 0.001 frequency in blood. At roughly 67% sensitivity and approximately 78% specificity, the model predicted progression of the ophthalmopathy.

Each donor who had ophthalmopathy showed moderate-to-severe activity, a CAS of ≥3, a NOSPECS of ≥4, and a duration under 3 months. Researchers turned away patients with other autoimmune diseases, uncontrolled infections, pregnancy or lactation. Germline loops: CDR1 SEHNR, CDR2 FQNEAQ (reference sequence). The CDR3 is 15 residues long. V dropped 7 bases and J dropped 5; count of bases not matched to a gene: 12. This clonotype is a singleton in its sample. Its antigen is still unknown. Input material: peripheral blood. The clonotype originates from an adult man with Graves' ophthalmopathy. The chain is built from TRBV7-9 and TRBJ2-7; 9 bases match TRBD1. CDR3 DNA sequence: TGTGCCAGCACCCCAACCCGGGACAGGGTCCACGAGCAGTACTTC. It is translated as CASTPTRDRVHEQYF.